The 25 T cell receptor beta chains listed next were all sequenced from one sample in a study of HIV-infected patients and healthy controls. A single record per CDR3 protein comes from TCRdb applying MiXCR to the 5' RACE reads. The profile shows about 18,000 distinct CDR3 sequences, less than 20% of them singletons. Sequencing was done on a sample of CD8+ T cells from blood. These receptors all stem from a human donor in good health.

Here the CDR3 reads CASSEGTGESEAFF. The CDR3 coding sequence is TGTGCCAGCAGTGAAGGGACAGGGGAATCTGAAGCTTTCTTT. J is TRBJ1-1 and V is TRBV6-4; TRBD1 agrees at 10 bases. V shed 3 bases and J 6 bases; nucleotides not matched to a gene: 4. Per the germline V gene, CDR1 is MRHNA and CDR2 is SNTAGT. This CDR3 spans 14 amino acids.

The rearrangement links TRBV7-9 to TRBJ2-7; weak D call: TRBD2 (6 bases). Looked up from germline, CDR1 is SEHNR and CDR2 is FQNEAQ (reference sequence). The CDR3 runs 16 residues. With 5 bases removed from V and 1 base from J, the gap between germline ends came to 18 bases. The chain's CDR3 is CASSPGLYSPSYEQYF. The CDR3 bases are TGTGCCAGCAGCCCGGGACTTTACTCCCCATCCTACGAGCAGTACTTC. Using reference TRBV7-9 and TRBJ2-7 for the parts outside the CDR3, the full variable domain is DTGVSQNPRHKITKRGQNVTFRCDPISEHNRLYWYRQTLGQGPEFLTYFQNEAQLEKSRLLSDRFSAERPKGSFSTLEIQRTEQGDSAMYLCASSPGLYSPSYEQYFGPGTRLTVT.

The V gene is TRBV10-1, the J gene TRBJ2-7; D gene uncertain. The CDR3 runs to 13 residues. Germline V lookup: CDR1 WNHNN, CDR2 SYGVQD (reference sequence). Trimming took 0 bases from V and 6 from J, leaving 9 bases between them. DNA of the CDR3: TGCGCCAGCAGTGAGTCTCCGGGTCTCGAGCAGTACTTC. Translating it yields CASSESPGLEQYF.

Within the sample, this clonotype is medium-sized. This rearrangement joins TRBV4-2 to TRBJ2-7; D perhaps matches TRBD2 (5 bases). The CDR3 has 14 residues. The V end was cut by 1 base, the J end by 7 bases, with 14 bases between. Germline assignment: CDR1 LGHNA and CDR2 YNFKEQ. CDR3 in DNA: TGTGCCAGCAGCCAAGCAGCTAGCCCGATTGAGCAGTACTTC. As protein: CASSQAASPIEQYF.

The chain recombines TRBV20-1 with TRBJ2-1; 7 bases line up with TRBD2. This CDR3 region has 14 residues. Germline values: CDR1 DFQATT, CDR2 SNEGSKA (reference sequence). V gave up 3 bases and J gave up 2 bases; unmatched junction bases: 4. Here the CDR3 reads CSASGRPTYNEQFF. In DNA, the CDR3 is TGCAGTGCTAGCGGGAGGCCTACCTACAATGAGCAGTTCTTC.

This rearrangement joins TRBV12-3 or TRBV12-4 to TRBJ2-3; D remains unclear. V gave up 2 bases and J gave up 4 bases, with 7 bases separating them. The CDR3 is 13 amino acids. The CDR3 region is CASSLWISDTQYF. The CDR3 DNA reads TGTGCCAGCAGTTTATGGATTTCAGATACGCAGTATTTT.

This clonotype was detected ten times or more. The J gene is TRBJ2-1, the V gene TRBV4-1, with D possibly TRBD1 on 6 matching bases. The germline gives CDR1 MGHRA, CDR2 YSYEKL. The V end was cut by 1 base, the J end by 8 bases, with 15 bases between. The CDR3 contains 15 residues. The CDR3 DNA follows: TGCGCCAGCAGCCAAGGGTCAGGGGTTATGCATGAGCAGTTCTTC. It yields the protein CASSQGSGVMHEQFF.

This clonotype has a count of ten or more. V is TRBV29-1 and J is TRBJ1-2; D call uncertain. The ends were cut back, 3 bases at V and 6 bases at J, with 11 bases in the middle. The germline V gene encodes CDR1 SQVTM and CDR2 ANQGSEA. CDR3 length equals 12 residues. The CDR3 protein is CSVDGVTNGYTF. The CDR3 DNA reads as TGCAGCGTTGATGGCGTAACGAATGGCTACACCTTC.

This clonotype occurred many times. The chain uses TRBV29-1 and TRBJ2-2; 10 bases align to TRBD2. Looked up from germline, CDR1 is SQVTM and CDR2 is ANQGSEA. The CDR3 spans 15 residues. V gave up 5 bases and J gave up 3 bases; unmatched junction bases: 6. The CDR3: CSVPEREGDTGELFF. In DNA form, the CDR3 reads TGCAGCGTTCCGGAGCGGGAGGGGGACACCGGGGAGCTGTTTTTT.

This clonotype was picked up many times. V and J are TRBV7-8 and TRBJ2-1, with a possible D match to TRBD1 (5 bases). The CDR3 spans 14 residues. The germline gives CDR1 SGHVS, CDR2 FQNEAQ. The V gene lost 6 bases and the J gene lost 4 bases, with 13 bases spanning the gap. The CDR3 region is CASRPTGAYNEQFF. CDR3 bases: TGTGCCAGCAGACCAACTGGGGCGTACAATGAGCAGTTCTTC.

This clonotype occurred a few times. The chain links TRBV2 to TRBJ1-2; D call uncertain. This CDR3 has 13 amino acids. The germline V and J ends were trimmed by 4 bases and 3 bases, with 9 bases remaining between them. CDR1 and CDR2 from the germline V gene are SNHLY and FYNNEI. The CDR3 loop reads CASSGQIHYGYTF. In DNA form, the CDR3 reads TGTGCCAGCAGTGGTCAGATACACTATGGCTACACCTTC.

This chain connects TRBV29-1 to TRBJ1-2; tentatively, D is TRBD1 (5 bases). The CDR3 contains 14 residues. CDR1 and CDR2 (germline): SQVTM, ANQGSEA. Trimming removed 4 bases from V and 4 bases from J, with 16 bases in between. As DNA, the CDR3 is TGCAGCGTTGTGGTCTTAGACAGCCCCTATGGCTACACCTTC. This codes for CSVVVLDSPYGYTF.

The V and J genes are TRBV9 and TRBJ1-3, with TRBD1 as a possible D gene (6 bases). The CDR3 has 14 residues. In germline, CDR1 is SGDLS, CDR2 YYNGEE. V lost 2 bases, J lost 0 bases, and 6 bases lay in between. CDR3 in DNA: TGTGCCAGCAGCGTGGGGGCCTCTGGAAACACCATATATTTT. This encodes CASSVGASGNTIYF.

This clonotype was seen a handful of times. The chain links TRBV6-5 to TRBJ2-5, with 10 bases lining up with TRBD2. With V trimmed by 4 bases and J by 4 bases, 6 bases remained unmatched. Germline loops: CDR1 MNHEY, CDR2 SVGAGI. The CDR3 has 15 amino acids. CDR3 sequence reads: CASSFLAGVVETQYF. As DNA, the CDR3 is TGTGCCAGCAGTTTTCTAGCGGGAGTGGTAGAGACCCAGTACTTC.

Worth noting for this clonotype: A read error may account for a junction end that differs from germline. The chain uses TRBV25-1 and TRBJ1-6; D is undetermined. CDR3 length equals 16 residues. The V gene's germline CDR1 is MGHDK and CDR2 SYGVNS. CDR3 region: CASSESDGAYNSPLHF. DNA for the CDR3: TGTGCCAGCAGTGAATCTGACGGAGCCTACAATTCACCCCTCCACTTT.

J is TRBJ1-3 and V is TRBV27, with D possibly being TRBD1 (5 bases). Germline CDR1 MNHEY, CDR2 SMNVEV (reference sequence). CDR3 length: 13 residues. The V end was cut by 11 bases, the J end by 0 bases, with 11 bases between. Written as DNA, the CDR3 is TGTGCCGCCCCGGGGGGCTCTGGAAACACCATATATTTT. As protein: CAAPGGSGNTIYF.

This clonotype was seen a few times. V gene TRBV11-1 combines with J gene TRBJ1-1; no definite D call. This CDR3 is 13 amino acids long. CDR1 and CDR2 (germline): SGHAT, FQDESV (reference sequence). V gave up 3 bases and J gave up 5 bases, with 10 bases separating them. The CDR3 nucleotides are TGTGCCAGCAGCTTGCGGGATTTGACTGAAGCTTTCTTT. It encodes CASSLRDLTEAFF. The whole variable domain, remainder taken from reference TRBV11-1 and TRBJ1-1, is EAEVAQSPRYKITEKSQAVAFWCDPISGHATLYWYRQILGQGPELLVQFQDESVVDDSQLPKDRFSAERLKGVDSTLKIQPAELGDSAMYLCASSLRDLTEAFFGQGTRLTVV.

This CDR3 reads CSVELGSGTSTDTQYF. In DNA, the CDR3 is TGCAGCGTGGAGCTCGGTAGCGGGACTAGCACAGATACGCAGTATTTT. The rearrangement joins TRBV29-1 to TRBJ2-3; TRBD2 matches 8 bases. This CDR3 region has 16 residues. J lost 0 bases, V lost 6 bases, and 11 bases had no gene match. CDR1 and CDR2 (germline): SQVTM, ANQGSEA.

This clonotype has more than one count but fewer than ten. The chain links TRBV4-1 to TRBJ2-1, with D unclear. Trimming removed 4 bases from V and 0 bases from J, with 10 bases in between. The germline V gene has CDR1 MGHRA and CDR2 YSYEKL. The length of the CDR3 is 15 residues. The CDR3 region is CASSPKDVSYNEQFF. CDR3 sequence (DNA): TGCGCCAGCAGCCCTAAGGATGTCTCCTACAATGAGCAGTTCTTC.

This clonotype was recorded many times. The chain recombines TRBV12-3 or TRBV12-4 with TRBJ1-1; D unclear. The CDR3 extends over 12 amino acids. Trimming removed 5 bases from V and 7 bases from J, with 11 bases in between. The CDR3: CASSPRQDEAFF. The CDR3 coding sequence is TGTGCCAGCAGTCCCAGGCAAGATGAAGCTTTCTTT.

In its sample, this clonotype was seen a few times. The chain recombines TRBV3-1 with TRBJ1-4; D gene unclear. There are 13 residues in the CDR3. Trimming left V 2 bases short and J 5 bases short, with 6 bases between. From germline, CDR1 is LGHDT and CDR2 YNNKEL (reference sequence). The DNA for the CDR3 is TGTGCCAGCAGCCAAAGTTTCAATGAAAAACTGTTTTTT. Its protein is CASSQSFNEKLFF.

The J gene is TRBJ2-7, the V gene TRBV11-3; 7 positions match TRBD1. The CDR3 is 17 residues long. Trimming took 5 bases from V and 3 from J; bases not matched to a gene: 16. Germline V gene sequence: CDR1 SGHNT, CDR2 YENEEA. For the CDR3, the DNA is TGTGCCAGCAGCCATCGATCCGGGACAGTCGATTACTACGAGCAGTACTTC. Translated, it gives CASSHRSGTVDYYEQYF.

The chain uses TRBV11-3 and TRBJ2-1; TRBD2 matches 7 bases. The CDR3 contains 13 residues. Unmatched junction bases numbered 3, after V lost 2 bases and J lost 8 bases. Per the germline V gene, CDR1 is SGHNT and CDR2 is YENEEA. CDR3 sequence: CASSLRLAHEQFF. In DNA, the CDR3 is TGTGCCAGCAGCTTAAGACTAGCCCATGAGCAGTTCTTC.

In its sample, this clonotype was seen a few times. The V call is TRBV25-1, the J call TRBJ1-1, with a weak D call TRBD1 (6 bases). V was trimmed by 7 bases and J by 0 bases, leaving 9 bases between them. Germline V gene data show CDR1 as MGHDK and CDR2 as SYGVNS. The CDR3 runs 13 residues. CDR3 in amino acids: CASKTGLNTEAFF. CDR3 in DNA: TGTGCCAGCAAGACAGGCTTGAACACTGAAGCTTTCTTT.

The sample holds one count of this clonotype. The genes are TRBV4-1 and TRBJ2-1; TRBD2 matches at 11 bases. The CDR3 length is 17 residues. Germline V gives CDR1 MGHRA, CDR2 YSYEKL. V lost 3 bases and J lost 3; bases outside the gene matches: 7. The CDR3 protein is CASSHRGLAVSYNEQFF. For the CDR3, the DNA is TGCGCCAGCAGCCATAGGGGACTAGCGGTTAGCTACAATGAGCAGTTCTTC.